This T cell receptor beta chain was sequenced during a study of T cell responses to AZD1222 COVID-19 vaccine. Study conclusions and caveats: Researchers took repertoire samples only after the peak T cell response had come. Dominant CD4 TCR responses targeted spike regions 160-218 and 743-854.

Using immunoSEQ multiplex PCR, the repertoire was profiled, and TCRdb retains in-frame clones only, with some absent. The sample records roughly 260,000 clones, more than 85% being singletons. The V gene's germline CDR1 is LNHDA and CDR2 SQIVND (reference sequence). The CDR3 is 14 residues long. The V end was cut by 11 bases, the J end by 3 bases, with 19 bases between. The sample holds one count of this clone. Its antigen is unknown. Sequenced here: peripheral blood, sampled on day 0 of AZD1222 vaccination. This sequence was found in an adult in good health. The V call is TRBV19, the J call TRBJ1-2; no firm D call. The CDR3 loop reads CASKPLTGDYGYTF. CDR3 nucleotides: TGTGCCTCAAAGCCGCTAACCGGGGACTATGGCTACACCTTC.